This note documents a single T cell receptor (beta chain) sequence. This sample is drawn from a study of blood T cells in healthy people across ages. The germline V gene encodes CDR1 SNHLY and CDR2 FYNNEI. The CDR3 extends over 13 amino acids. The V end was cut by 1 base, the J end by 7 bases, with 8 bases between. PCR was performed a second time for 7 to 11 cycles using a sample-barcoded 5' primer and a J-beta primer mix. Each CDR3 protein is one row after TCRdb ran MiXCR on the 5' RACE reads. The sample includes about 1,500,000 distinct CDR3 sequences, under 30% of them seen just once. The rearrangement joins TRBV2 to TRBJ1-5; D gene uncertain. This clonotype was obtained from a woman aged 25 to 45 in good health. The sequenced sample consisted of blood. The CDR3 sequence: CASSEEGEQPQHF. The CDR3 coding sequence is TGTGCCAGCAGTGAAGAGGGCGAACAGCCCCAGCATTTT.